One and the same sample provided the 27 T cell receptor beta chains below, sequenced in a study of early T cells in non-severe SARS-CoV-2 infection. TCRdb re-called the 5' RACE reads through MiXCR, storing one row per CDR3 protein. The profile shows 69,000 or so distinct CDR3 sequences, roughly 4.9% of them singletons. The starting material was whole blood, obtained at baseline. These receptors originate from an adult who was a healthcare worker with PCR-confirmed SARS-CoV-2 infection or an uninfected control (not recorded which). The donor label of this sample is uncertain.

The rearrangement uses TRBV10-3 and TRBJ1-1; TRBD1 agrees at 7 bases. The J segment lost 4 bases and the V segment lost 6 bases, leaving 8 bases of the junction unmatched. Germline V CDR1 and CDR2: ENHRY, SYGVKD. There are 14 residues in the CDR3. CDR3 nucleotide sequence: TGTGCCATCAGAGAGACAGGGCCGAGCACTGAAGCTTTCTTT. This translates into CAIRETGPSTEAFF.

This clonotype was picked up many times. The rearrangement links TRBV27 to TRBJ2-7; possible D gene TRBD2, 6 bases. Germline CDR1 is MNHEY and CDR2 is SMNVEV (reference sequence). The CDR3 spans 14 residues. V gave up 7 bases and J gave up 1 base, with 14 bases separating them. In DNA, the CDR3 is TGTGCCAGCAAGGCTCCCGGGGGATCCTACGAGCAGTACTTC. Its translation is CASKAPGGSYEQYF.

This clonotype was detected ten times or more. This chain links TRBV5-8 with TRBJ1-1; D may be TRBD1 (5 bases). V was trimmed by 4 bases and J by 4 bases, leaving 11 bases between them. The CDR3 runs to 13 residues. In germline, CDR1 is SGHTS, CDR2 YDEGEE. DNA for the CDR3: TGTGCCAGCAGCCTACCAGGGAGCACTGAAGCTTTCTTT. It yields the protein CASSLPGSTEAFF. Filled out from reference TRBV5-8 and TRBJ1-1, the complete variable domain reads EAGVTQSPTHLIKTRGQQATLRCSPISGHTSVYWYQQALGLGLQFLLWYDEGEERNRGNFPPRFSGRQFPNYSSELNVNALELEDSALYLCASSLPGSTEAFFGQGTRLTVV.

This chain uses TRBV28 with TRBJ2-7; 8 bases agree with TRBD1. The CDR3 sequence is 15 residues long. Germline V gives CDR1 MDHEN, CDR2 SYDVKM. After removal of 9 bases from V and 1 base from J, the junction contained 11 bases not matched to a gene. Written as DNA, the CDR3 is TGTGCCAGTCTGCCGAGGACAGGGTCGTCCTACGAGCAGTACTTC. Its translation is CASLPRTGSSYEQYF.

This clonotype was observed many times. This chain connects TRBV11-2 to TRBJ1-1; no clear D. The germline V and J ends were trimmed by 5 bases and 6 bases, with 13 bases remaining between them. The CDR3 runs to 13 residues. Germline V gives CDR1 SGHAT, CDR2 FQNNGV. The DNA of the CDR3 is TGTGCCAGCAGCCAGATGCGGGAGTCTGAAGCTTTCTTT. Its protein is CASSQMRESEAFF.

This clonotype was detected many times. The chain's CDR3 is CASSLGLAGEPRTQYF. The CDR3 DNA is TGTGCCAGCAGCCTTGGACTAGCGGGAGAGCCGCGGACCCAGTACTTC. V and J are TRBV4-2 and TRBJ2-5; 13 bases align to TRBD2. The CDR3 contains 16 residues. Trimming at V came to 4 bases and at J to 7 bases, leaving 9 bases not matched to a gene. The germline gives CDR1 LGHNA, CDR2 YNFKEQ.

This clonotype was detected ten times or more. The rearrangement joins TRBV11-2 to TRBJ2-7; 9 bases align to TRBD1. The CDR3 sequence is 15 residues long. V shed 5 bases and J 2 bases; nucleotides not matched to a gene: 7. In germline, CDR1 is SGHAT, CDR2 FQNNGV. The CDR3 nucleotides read TGTGCCAGCAGCCAAACGACAGGGGGTACCTACGAGCAGTACTTC. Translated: CASSQTTGGTYEQYF.

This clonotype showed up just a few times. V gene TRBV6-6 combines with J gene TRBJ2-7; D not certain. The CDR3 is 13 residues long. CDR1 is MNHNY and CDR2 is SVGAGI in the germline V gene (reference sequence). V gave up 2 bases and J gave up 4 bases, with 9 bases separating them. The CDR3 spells CASSYADLYEQYF. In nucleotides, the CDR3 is TGTGCCAGCAGTTACGCGGACCTTTACGAGCAGTACTTC.

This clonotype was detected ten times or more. The CDR3 protein is CATSRSAGPLSGNQPQHF. The DNA of the CDR3 is TGTGCCACCAGCAGATCTGCAGGGCCATTATCTGGGAATCAGCCCCAGCATTTT. The gene calls are TRBV15 and TRBJ1-5; D perhaps matches TRBD1 (5 bases). The CDR3 loop spans 18 amino acids. The germline V gene has CDR1 LNHNV and CDR2 YYDKDF (reference sequence). The V and J ends lost 2 bases and 4 bases respectively, with 21 bases between them.

The CDR3 DNA follows: TGCAGTGCTAAGGTTCAGACAGGGGTCAATTCACCCCTCCACTTT. Amino acids: CSAKVQTGVNSPLHF. The rearrangement joins TRBV20-1 to TRBJ1-6; 8 nucleotides match TRBD1. J was trimmed by 7 bases and V by 4 bases; bases with no gene match: 9. The CDR3 contains 15 residues. Germline V gene data show CDR1 as DFQATT and CDR2 as SNEGSKA (reference sequence).

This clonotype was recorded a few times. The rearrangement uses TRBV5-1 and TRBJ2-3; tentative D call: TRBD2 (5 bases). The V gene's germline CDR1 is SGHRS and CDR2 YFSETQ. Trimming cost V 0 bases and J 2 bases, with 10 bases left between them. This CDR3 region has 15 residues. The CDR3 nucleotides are TGCGCCAGCAGCTTGGAACGGGGAGCCACAGATACGCAGTATTTT. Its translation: CASSLERGATDTQYF.

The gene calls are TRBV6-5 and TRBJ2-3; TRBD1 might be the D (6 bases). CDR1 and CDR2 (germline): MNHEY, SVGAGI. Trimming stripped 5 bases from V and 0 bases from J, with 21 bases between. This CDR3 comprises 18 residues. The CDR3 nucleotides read TGTGCCAGCAGTCGGACGCACTTACAGGGTACAAGCACAGATACGCAGTATTTT. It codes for CASSRTHLQGTSTDTQYF.

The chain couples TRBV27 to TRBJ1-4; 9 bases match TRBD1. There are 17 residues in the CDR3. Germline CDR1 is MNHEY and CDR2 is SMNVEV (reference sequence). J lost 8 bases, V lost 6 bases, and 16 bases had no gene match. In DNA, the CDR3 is TGTGCCAGCAGCGGGGGACAGGGAGGAATGGTTCGGGAAAAACTGTTTTTT. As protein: CASSGGQGGMVREKLFF.

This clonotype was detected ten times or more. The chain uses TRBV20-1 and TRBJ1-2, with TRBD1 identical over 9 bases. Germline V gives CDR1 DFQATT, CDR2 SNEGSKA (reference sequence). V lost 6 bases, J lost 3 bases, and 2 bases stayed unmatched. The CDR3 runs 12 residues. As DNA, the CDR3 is TGCAGTGCAGGGGACAGGGACTATGGCTACACCTTC. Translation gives CSAGDRDYGYTF.

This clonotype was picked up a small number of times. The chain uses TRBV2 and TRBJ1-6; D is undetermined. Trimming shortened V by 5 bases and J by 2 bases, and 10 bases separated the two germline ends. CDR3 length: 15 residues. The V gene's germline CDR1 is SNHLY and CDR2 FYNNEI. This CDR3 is CASSPPRTYNSPLHF. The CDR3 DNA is TGTGCCAGCAGTCCCCCTAGGACCTATAATTCACCCCTCCACTTT.

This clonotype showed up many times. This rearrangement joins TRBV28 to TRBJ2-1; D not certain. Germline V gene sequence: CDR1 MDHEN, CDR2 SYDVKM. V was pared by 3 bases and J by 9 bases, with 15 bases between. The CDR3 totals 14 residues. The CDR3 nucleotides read TGTGCCAGCAGTTTCCGCATCGGAAGTATTGAGCAGTTCTTC. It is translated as CASSFRIGSIEQFF.

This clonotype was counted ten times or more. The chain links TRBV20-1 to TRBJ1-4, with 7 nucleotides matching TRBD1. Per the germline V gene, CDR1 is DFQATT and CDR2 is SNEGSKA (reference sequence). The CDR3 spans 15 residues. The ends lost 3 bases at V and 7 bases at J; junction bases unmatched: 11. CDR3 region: CSARSLRDSFEKLFF. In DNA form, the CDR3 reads TGCAGTGCTAGGTCCCTACGGGACAGTTTTGAAAAACTGTTTTTT.

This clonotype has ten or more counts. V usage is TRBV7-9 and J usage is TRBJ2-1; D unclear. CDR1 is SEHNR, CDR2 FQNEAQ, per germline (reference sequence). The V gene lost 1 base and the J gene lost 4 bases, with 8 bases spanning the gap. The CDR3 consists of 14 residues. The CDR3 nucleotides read TGTGCCAGCAGCTTAGGCAGACCTTACAATGAGCAGTTCTTC. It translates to CASSLGRPYNEQFF. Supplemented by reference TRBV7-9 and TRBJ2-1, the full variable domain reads DTGVSQNPRHKITKRGQNVTFRCDPISEHNRLYWYRQTLGQGPEFLTYFQNEAQLEKSRLLSDRFSAERPKGSFSTLEIQRTEQGDSAMYLCASSLGRPYNEQFFGPGTRLTVL.

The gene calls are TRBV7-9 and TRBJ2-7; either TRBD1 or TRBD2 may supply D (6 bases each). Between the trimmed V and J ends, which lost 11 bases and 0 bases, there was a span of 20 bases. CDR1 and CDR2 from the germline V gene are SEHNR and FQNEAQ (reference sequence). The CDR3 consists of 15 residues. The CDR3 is CAPSGAVFYSYEQYF. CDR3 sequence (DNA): TGTGCCCCCTCGGGGGCGGTGTTCTACTCCTACGAGCAGTACTTC.

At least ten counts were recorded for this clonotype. The CDR3 reads CASSLGDSYGQPQHF. The CDR3 DNA reads TGTGCCAGCAGCTTGGGGGACAGTTACGGGCAGCCCCAGCATTTT. V usage is TRBV5-6 and J usage is TRBJ1-5; 7 positions match TRBD1. Unmatched junction bases numbered 7, after V lost 0 bases and J lost 7 bases. The CDR3 extends over 15 amino acids. Germline assignment: CDR1 SGHDT and CDR2 YYEEEE. Looking up the rest from reference TRBV5-6 and TRBJ1-5 gives the full variable domain: DAGVTQSPTHLIKTRGQQVTLRCSPKSGHDTVSWYQQALGQGPQFIFQYYEEEERQRGNFPDRFSGHQFPNYSSELNVNALLLGDSALYLCASSLGDSYGQPQHFGDGTRLSIL.

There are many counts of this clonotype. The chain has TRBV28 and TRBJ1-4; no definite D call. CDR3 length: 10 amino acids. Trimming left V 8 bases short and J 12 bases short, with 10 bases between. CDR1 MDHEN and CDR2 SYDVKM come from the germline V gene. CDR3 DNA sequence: TGTGCCAGCCTTGGTGTGGAACTGTTTTTT. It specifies CASLGVELFF.

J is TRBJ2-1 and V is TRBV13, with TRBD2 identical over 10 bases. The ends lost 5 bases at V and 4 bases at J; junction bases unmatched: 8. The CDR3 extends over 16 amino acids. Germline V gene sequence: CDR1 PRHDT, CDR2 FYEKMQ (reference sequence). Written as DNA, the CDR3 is TGTGCCAGCAGCCCAAGGGCTAGCGGGGGATACAATGAGCAGTTCTTC. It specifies CASSPRASGGYNEQFF.

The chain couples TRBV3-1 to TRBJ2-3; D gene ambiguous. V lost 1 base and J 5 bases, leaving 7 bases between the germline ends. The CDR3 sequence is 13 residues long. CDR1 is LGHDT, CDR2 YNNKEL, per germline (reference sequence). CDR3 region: CASSQGGGDTQYF. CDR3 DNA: TGTGCCAGCAGCCAAGGCGGTGGAGATACGCAGTATTTT.

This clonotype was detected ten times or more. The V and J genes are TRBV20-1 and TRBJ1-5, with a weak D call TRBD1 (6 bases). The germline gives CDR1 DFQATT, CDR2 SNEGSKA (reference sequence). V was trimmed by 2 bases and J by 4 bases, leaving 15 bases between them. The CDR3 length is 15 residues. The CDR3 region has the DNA TGCAGTGCTAGAAAGCAAGACAGGTTGAATCAGCCCCAGCATTTT. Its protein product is CSARKQDRLNQPQHF.

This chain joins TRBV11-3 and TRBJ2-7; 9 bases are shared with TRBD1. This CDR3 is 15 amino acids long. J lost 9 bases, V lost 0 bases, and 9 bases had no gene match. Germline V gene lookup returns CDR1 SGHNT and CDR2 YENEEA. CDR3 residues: CASSLEGTGSSWQYF. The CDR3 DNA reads TGTGCCAGCAGCTTAGAAGGGACAGGGTCGTCGTGGCAGTACTTC.

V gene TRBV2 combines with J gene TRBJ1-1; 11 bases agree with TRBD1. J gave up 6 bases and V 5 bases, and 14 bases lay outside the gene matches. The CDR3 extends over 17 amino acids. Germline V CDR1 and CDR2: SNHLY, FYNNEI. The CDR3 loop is CASSFTDRGRSGPEAFF. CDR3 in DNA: TGTGCCAGCAGTTTTACGGACAGGGGGCGAAGTGGGCCTGAAGCTTTCTTT.

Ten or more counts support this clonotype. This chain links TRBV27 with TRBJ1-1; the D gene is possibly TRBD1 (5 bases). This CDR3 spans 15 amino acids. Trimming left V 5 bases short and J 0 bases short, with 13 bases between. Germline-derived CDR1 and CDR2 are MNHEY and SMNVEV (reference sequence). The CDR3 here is CASSATGFMNTEAFF. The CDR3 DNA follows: TGTGCCAGCAGTGCAACAGGCTTCATGAACACTGAAGCTTTCTTT.